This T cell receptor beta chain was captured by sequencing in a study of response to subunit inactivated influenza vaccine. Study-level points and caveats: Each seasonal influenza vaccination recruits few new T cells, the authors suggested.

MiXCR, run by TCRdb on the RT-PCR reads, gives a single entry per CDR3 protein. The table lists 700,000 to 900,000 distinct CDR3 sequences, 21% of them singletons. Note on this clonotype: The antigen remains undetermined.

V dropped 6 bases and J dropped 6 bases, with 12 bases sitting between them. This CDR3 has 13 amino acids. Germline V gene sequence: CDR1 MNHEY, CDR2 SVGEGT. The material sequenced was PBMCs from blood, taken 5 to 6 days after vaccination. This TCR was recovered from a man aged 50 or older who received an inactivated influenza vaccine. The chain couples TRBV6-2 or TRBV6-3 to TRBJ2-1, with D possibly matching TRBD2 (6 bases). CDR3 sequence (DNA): TGTGCCAGCAGCGATGGACTAAGCAATGAGCAGTTCTTC. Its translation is CASSDGLSNEQFF.